In this sample, the clone carrying this T cell receptor (beta chain) turned up many times. CDR1 SGHVS and CDR2 FNYEAQ come from the germline V gene. The V and J ends lost 5 bases and 0 bases respectively, with 8 bases between them. CDR3 length: 13 amino acids. This record comes from a study of T cell repertoires in cytomegalovirus infection. The overall study: CMV infection and matching HLA type were both indicated by public TCR beta signatures.

MiXCR, run by TCRdb on the reads, gives a single entry per CDR3 protein. The data hold approximately 500,000 distinct CDR3 sequences, with roughly 12% observed a single time. The TCR comes from a human donor in good health (CMV status not recorded). Some clones in this sample may be carry-over from other donors' samples. The gene calls are TRBV7-6 and TRBJ2-7; D may match TRBD1 or TRBD2 (5 bases each). Material: PBMCs. In DNA form, the CDR3 reads TGTGCCAGCAGCCGGGACCGCTCCTACGAGCAGTACTTC. It translates to CASSRDRSYEQYF.